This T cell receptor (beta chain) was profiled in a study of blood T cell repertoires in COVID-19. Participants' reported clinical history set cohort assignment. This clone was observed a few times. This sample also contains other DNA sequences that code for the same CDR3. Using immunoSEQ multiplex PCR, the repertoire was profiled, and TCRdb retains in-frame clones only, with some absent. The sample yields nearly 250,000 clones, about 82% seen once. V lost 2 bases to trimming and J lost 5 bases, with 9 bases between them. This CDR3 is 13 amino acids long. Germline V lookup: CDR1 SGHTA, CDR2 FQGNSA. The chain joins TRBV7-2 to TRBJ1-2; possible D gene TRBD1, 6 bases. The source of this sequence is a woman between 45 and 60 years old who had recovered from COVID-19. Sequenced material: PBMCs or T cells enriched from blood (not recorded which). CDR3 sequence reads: CASSLQGIYGYTF. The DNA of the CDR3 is TGTGCCAGCAGCTTACAGGGGATTTATGGCTACACCTTC.